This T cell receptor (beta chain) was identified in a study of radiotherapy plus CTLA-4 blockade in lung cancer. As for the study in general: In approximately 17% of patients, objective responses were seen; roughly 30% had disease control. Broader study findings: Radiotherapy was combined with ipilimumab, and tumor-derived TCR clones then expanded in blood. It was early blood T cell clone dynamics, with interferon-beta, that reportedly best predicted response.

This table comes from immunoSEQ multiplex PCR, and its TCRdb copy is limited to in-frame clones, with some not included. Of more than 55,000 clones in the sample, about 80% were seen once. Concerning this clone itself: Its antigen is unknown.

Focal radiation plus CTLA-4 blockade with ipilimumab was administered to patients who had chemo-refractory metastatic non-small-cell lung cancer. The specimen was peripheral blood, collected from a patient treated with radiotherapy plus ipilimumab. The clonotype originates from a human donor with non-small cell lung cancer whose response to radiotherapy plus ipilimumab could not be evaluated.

The DNA of the CDR3 is TGCGCCAGCAGTGATTCTAGGGGCCGTACAGATACGCAGTATTTT. Protein: CASSDSRGRTDTQYF. V is TRBV10-1 and J is TRBJ2-3, with D perhaps TRBD1 (5 bases). V was cut by 3 bases and J by 3 bases, with 13 bases left in between. The germline V gene encodes CDR1 WNHNN and CDR2 SYGVQD (reference sequence). The CDR3 contains 15 residues.